This T cell receptor beta chain was identified in a study of post-analysis software for immune sequencing data. Study-level points and caveats: Patients carried 4 or 5 TRBV segments more frequently than controls did, and TRBV5-6, TRBV5-1 and TRBV20-1 were among them. Diversity measured as normalized Chao1 was significantly lower in multiple sclerosis patients than in controls.

Unique molecular identifiers had been added to the TCR beta cDNA libraries. TCRdb passed the PCR reads through MiXCR, listing each CDR3 protein once. The data show fewer than 850,000 distinct CDR3 sequences, with just under 30% seen just once and more than 0.45% held by the top ten. Germline values: CDR1 SGHDT, CDR2 YYEEEE. The CDR3 runs to 14 residues. V shed 4 bases and J 7 bases; nucleotides not matched to a gene: 4. Concerning this clonotype itself: Its antigen is currently unknown.

The chain links TRBV5-6 to TRBJ2-5, with 13 bases matching TRBD2. Sample: blood. This sequence was found in a girl under 18 with multiple sclerosis. The CDR3 DNA sequence: TGTGCCAGCAGCGAGGGGACTAGCGGGGCGACCCAGTACTTC. The encoded protein is CASSEGTSGATQYF.